This T cell receptor beta chain was obtained from a study of cytomegalovirus exposure and HLA in healthy donors. Study-level points and caveats: Cytomegalovirus-associated status was assigned to 150 or so TCR beta chains. Association with HLA alleles at 0.05 false discovery rate was found for roughly 17,000 TCR beta sequences in a later analysis.

Use of 60 Vbeta and 13 Jbeta primers characterized the PCR. Data came from immunoSEQ multiplex PCR; TCRdb stores just in-frame clones and leaves some out. Here the sample table reports about 96,000 clones. V gave up 3 bases and J gave up 3 bases, with 9 bases separating them. The germline gives CDR1 WSHSY, CDR2 SAAADI. The CDR3 loop spans 14 amino acids. Regarding this clone: Its antigen is not identified.

This chain links TRBV10-2 with TRBJ1-5, with D tentatively TRBD1 (5 bases). The receptor was isolated from a woman in her thirties in good health and CMV-seronegative. The specimen was PBMCs. The CDR3 bases are TGCGCCAGCAGTGAAGGGGTTACCAATCAGCCCCAGCATTTT. Its translation: CASSEGVTNQPQHF.